The 7 T cell receptor beta chains below come from one sample, sequenced in a study of blood T cell repertoires in COVID-19. The protocol was immunoSEQ multiplex PCR, while the TCRdb copy is restricted to in-frame clones and leaves out a portion. The data contain fewer than 250,000 clones, 80% to 90% of them singletons. Sequenced input: peripheral blood. The receptor source for this set is a man between 45 and 60 years old with acute or convalescent COVID-19.

The J gene is TRBJ2-2, the V gene TRBV7-2; D ambiguous. Trimming took 2 bases from V and 0 from J, leaving 7 bases between them. The CDR3 is 15 residues long. Germline V gene sequence: CDR1 SGHTA, CDR2 FQGNSA. In nucleotides, the CDR3 is TGTGCCAGCAGCTTACTCCCGGCGAACACCGGGGAGCTGTTTTTT. This gives the protein CASSLLPANTGELFF. Complete variable domain (other parts from reference TRBV7-2 and TRBJ2-2): GAGVSQSPSNKVTEKGKDVELRCDPISGHTALYWYRQSLGQGLEFLIYFQGNSAPDKSGLPSDRFSAERTGGSVSTLTIQRTQQEDSAVYLCASSLLPANTGELFFGEGSRLTVL.

This chain connects TRBV6-6 to TRBJ1-1; D gene ambiguous. The CDR3 is 15 amino acids. Germline CDR1 reads MNHNY; CDR2 reads SVGAGI (reference sequence). The V and J ends lost 8 bases and 0 bases respectively, with 16 bases between them. The CDR3 region has the DNA TGTGCCAGCGATAAAAGAATGCAGATGAACACTGAAGCTTTCTTT. It yields the protein CASDKRMQMNTEAFF.

This clone was picked up a small number of times. This chain joins TRBV18 and TRBJ1-5; D is ambiguous. Germline CDR1 KGHSH, CDR2 LQKENI. The CDR3 is 17 residues long. The germline V and J ends were trimmed by 0 bases and 0 bases, with 12 bases remaining between them. CDR3 nucleotide sequence: TGTGCCAGCTCACCACCGACTATAGGGCTTAGCAATCAGCCCCAGCATTTT. Its translation: CASSPPTIGLSNQPQHF.

The chain has TRBV12-3 or TRBV12-4 and TRBJ1-2; 7 bases are shared with TRBD1. V shed 6 bases and J 4 bases; nucleotides not matched to a gene: 5. The CDR3 is 13 residues long. The CDR3 here is CASRGGGRYGYTF. CDR3 DNA sequence: TGTGCCAGCAGAGGGGGCGGGCGCTATGGCTACACCTTC.

This chain connects TRBV6-5 to TRBJ1-1; D gene ambiguous. The ends were cut back, 3 bases at V and 0 bases at J, with 14 bases in the middle. Germline V CDR1 and CDR2: MNHEY, SVGAGI. This CDR3 region has 16 residues. The CDR3, as DNA: TGTGCCAGCAGTTATTCCCTAACGGTGGTGAACACTGAAGCTTTCTTT. Amino acid sequence: CASSYSLTVVNTEAFF.

Written as DNA, the CDR3 is TGTGCTAGTGCTCGTAGTGGGGGGAATTCACCCCTCCACTTT. It is translated as CASARSGGNSPLHF. The gene calls are TRBV12-5 and TRBJ1-6, with D perhaps matching TRBD1 (5 bases). The V and J ends lost 7 bases and 7 bases respectively, with 14 bases between them. Germline V CDR1 and CDR2: LGHNT, FRNRAP. The CDR3 is made up of 14 amino acids.

J is TRBJ2-7 and V is TRBV24-1, with 7 bases aligning to TRBD1. Germline CDR1 is KGHDR and CDR2 is SFDVKD. The CDR3 totals 14 residues. With 2 bases clipped from V and 5 bases from J, the junction kept 5 bases outside the gene matches. The CDR3, as DNA: TGTGCCACCAGTGATTCCAACAGGGGCCACGAGCAGTACTTC. Its translation is CATSDSNRGHEQYF.